These T cell receptor beta chains were read from a single sample in a study of blood T cell repertoires in COVID-19. The protocol was immunoSEQ multiplex PCR, while the TCRdb copy is restricted to in-frame clones and leaves out a portion. This table has about 7,200 clones, roughly nine tenths appearing once. Material: peripheral blood. These receptors were taken from a human donor in a cohort sampled during active COVID-19. The donor label of this sample is uncertain. The CDR3 runs from the conserved cysteine through the conserved F or W. Fields, in order: V gene, J gene, clone size, D gene, CDR3 DNA, CDR3 protein. A D gene is named only where the DNA matches it firmly. Some rows have no size entry. The others give once, few or many, or a class for an expanded clone.

TRBV19	TRBJ2-7	NA	NA	TGTGCCAGTAGTCACCTTGGCCCGTTGCCGTCCCACGAGCAGTACTTC	CASSHLGPLPSHEQYF
TRBV12-5	TRBJ2-1	NA	NA	TGTGCTAGTGGTTTGGTAAGGTCCTCGGGTGAGCAGTTCTTC	CASGLVRSSGEQFF
TRBV28	TRBJ2-7	NA	TRBD2	TGTGCCAGCAGTTTAGGCGGACTAGCGGGACGGAATTTAGCCTACGAGCAGTACTTC	CASSLGGLAGRNLAYEQYF
TRBV18	TRBJ1-1	NA	NA	TGTGCCAGCTCTGCGACTATCGACACTGAAGCTTTCTTT	CASSATIDTEAFF
TRBV3-1/TRBV3-2	TRBJ2-1	NA	TRBD2	TGTGCCAGCAGCCAAGAACTAGCGGGAGGGTATGAGCAGTTCTTC	CASSQELAGGYEQFF
TRBV5-1	TRBJ1-1	once	NA	TGCGCCAGCACCGCGGAACTGAACACTGAAGCTTTCTTT	CASTAELNTEAFF
TRBV25-1	TRBJ1-5	NA	NA	TGTGCCAGCAGTTATAGCAATCAGCCCCAGCATTTT	CASSYSNQPQHF
TRBV5-1	TRBJ2-7	NA	TRBD1	TGCGCCAGCAGAGAGACAGGGTCCTACGAGCAGTACTTC	CASRETGSYEQYF
TRBV1	TRBJ1-6	NA	NA	TGCACCAGCAGCCGGGATCTGGGACAGGGTAATTCACCCCTCCACTTT	CTSSRDLGQGNSPLHF
TRBV11-2	TRBJ2-7	NA	TRBD2	TGTGCCAGCAGCACTACTAGCGGGGGATACGAGCAGTACTTC	CASSTTSGGYEQYF
TRBV30	TRBJ2-3	NA	TRBD2	TGTGCCTGGACCTCTGTCCGGACTAGCGGGGGTACAAATACGCAGTATTTT	CAWTSVRTSGGTNTQYF
TRBV7-2	TRBJ2-7	NA	TRBD1	TGTGCCAGCAGCCGGGACAGGCTCTCCTACGAGCAGTACTTC	CASSRDRLSYEQYF
TRBV5-4	TRBJ2-3	NA	NA	TGTGCCAGCAGCTTGTACCAGGCAGATACGCAGTATTTT	CASSLYQADTQYF
TRBV19	TRBJ1-5	NA	NA	TGTGCCAGTAGTACCCCCGGGGGTGGCAATCAGCCCCAGCATTTT	CASSTPGGGNQPQHF
TRBV23-1	TRBJ1-2	NA	TRBD1	TGCGCCAGCAGTCAATCGGGGACAGGGGGCTTTAGCTATGGCTACACCTTC	CASSQSGTGGFSYGYTF
TRBV6-4	TRBJ2-3	once	TRBD2	TGTGCCAGCAGCGCCGGGCGGGGGGCAGATACGCAGTATTTT	CASSAGRGADTQYF
TRBV6-2/TRBV6-3	TRBJ1-3	NA	NA	TGTGCCAGCAGTCACTATTTTGGGCCTGGAAACACCATATATTTT	CASSHYFGPGNTIYF
TRBV7-8	TRBJ1-1	once	NA	TGTGCCAGCAGCCCTCTCTTGGGGGGGAACTCGAACACTGAAGCTTTCTTT	CASSPLLGGNSNTEAFF
TRBV7-9	TRBJ1-4	NA	TRBD1	TGTGCCAGCAGTCGCGACAGGGTCCCTGCAACTAATGAAAAACTGTTTTTT	CASSRDRVPATNEKLFF
TRBV9	TRBJ2-1	NA	NA	TGTGCCAGCAGCGTTCCCCAGGGTTCTGAGCAGTTCTTC	CASSVPQGSEQFF
TRBV15	TRBJ1-1	NA	NA	TGTGCCACCAGCAGAGTGCGGCCTAACACTGAAGCTTTCTTT	CATSRVRPNTEAFF
TRBV5-6	TRBJ2-7	few	NA	TGTGCCAGCAGCTTGGTGCCGGGAGCCATGAACGAGCAGTACTTC	CASSLVPGAMNEQYF
TRBV5-6	TRBJ2-7	NA	TRBD2	TGTGCCAGCAGCCTGAGGTTGGTCGCGGGAGAAGTCTACGAGCAGTACTTC	CASSLRLVAGEVYEQYF
TRBV9	TRBJ2-1	NA	TRBD2	TGTGCCAGCAGCGTAGCGGGGGGAATCCTTGACAATGAGCAGTTCTTC	CASSVAGGILDNEQFF
TRBV18	TRBJ1-3	NA	NA	TGTGCCAGCTCCCTACACTCGGGCTCTGGAAACACCATATATTTT	CASSLHSGSGNTIYF
TRBV24-1	TRBJ2-5	NA	TRBD2	TGTGCCACCAGTGACCCGGGACTAGCGGGCGTAGAGACCCAGTACTTC	CATSDPGLAGVETQYF
TRBV15	TRBJ1-4	NA	NA	TGTGCCACCAGCGGAGGGGCCCGATATGCAACTAATGAAAAACTGTTTTTT	CATSGGARYATNEKLFF
TRBV27	TRBJ2-7	NA	TRBD2	TGTGCCAGCCTCCGGGGGGGGCCCGGTAGCTCCTACGAGCAGTACTTC	CASLRGGPGSSYEQYF
TRBV2	TRBJ1-1	NA	NA	TGTGCCAGCAGTCGACTGGAGAACACTGAAGCTTTCTTT	CASSRLENTEAFF
TRBV5-1	TRBJ2-3	once	NA	TGCGCCAGCAGCTTAGACAGTCCCAATACGCAGTATTTT	CASSLDSPNTQYF
TRBV29-1	TRBJ2-3	NA	TRBD2	TGCAGCGTCCGAGCGGGAGGCTCAGATACGCAGTATTTT	CSVRAGGSDTQYF
TRBV29-1	TRBJ1-4	NA	TRBD1	TGCAGCGTTACAGGGGGCACGGAAAAACTGTTTTTT	CSVTGGTEKLFF
TRBV6-5	TRBJ2-5	NA	TRBD1	TGTGCCAGCAGCAAGGGGGCCTGGGAGACCCAGTACTTC	CASSKGAWETQYF
TRBV18	TRBJ2-3	NA	TRBD1	TGTGCCAGCTCAAGACAGGGGGCGCAAGGAGATACGCAGTATTTT	CASSRQGAQGDTQYF
TRBV5-1	TRBJ2-3	NA	NA	TGCGCCAGCAGCCGGGCCAGGGGAGATACGCAGTATTTT	CASSRARGDTQYF
TRBV9	TRBJ2-3	once	NA	TGTGCCAGCAGCCCCGTGGGGAAAGGACACGACACAGATACGCAGTATTTT	CASSPVGKGHDTDTQYF
TRBV19	TRBJ1-2	NA	TRBD1	TGTGCCAGTAGAAAAAGCGGGACAGGGCATAACTATGGCTACACCTTC	CASRKSGTGHNYGYTF
TRBV5-4	TRBJ1-2	NA	TRBD1	TGTGCCAGCAGCCTTGACAGGGACTATGGCTACACCTTC	CASSLDRDYGYTF
TRBV6-5	TRBJ1-2	NA	TRBD1	TGTGCCAGCACCAACGGACAGGGAAATGGCTACACCTTC	CASTNGQGNGYTF
TRBV9	TRBJ2-7	NA	TRBD1	TGTGCCAGCAGCGCTTTGACAGGGACGGACGAGCAGTACTTC	CASSALTGTDEQYF
TRBV11-2	TRBJ2-1	NA	TRBD2	TGTGCCAGCAGCTTGGAGGCTAGCGGGTTCGGTGAGCAGTTCTTC	CASSLEASGFGEQFF